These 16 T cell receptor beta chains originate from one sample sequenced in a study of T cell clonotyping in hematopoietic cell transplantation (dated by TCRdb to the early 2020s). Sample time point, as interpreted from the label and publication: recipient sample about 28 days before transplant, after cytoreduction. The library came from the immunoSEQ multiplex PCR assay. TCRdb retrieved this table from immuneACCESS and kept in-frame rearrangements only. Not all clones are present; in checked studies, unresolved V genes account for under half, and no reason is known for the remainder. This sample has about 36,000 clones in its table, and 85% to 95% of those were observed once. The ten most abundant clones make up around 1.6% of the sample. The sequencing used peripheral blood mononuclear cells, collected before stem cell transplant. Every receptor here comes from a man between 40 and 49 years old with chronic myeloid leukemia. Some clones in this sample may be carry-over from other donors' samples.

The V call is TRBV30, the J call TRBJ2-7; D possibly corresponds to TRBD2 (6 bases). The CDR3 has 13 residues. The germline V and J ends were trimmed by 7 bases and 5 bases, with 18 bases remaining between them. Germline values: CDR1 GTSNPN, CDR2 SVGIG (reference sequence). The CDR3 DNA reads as TGTGCCTTAAGAGGAGGGCGGTCCCACGAGCAGTACTTC. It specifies CALRGGRSHEQYF.

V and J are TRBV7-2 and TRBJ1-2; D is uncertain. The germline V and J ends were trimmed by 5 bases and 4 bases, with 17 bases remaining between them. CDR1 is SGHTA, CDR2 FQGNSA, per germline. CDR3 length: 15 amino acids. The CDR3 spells CASSPISGRSYGYTF. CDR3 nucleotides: TGTGCCAGCAGCCCCATATCGGGCCGATCCTATGGCTACACCTTC.

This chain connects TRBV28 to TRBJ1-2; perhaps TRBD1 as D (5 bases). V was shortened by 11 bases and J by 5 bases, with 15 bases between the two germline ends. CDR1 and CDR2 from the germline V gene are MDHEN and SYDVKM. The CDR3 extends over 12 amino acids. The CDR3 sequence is CAGYRPRYGYTF. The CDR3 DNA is TGTGCCGGGTACAGGCCGAGGTATGGCTACACCTTC.

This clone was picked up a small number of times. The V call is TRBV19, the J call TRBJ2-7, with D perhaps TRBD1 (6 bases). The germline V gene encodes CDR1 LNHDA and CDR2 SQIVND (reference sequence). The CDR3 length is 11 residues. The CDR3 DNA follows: TGTGCTGTTGGACAGTACTACGAGCAGTACTTC. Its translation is CAVGQYYEQYF.

CDR3 sequence reads: CASSPGRDLTEAFF. The CDR3 DNA follows: TGCGCCAGCAGCCCGGGACGGGACCTCACTGAAGCTTTCTTT. The chain employs TRBV5-1 and TRBJ1-1, with D possibly matching TRBD1 (5 bases). Looked up from germline, CDR1 is SGHRS and CDR2 is YFSETQ. Trimming took off 4 bases at V and 4 bases at J, with 14 bases between the two ends. There are 14 residues in the CDR3. The entire variable domain, with the rest obtained from reference TRBV5-1 and TRBJ1-1, is as follows: KAGVTQTPRYLIKTRGQQVTLSCSPISGHRSVSWYQQTPGQGLQFLFEYFSETQRNKGNFPGRFSGRQFSNSRSEMNVSTLELGDSALYLCASSPGRDLTEAFFGQGTRLTVV.

CDR3 coding DNA: TGTGCCAGCAGACTGACAGGGGTGGGTGAAAAACTGTTTTTT. Amino acid sequence: CASRLTGVGEKLFF. The V gene is TRBV27, the J gene TRBJ1-4; 8 positions agree with TRBD1. V dropped 6 bases and J dropped 7; count of bases not matched to a gene: 7. The germline V gene encodes CDR1 MNHEY and CDR2 SMNVEV (reference sequence). The CDR3 is made up of 14 amino acids. The whole variable domain, filled in from reference TRBV27 and TRBJ1-4, reads EAQVTQNPRYLITVTGKKLTVTCSQNMNHEYMSWYRQDPGLGLRQIYYSMNVEVTDKGDVPEGYKVSRKEKRNFPLILESPSPNQTSLYFCASRLTGVGEKLFFGSGTQLSVL.

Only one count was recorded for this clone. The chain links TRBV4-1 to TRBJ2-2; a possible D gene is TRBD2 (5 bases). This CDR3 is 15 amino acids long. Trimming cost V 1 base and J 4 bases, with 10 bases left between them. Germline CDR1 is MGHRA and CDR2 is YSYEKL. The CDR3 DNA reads TGCGCCAGCAGCCAAGGGGAGACTCTCACCGGGGAGCTGTTTTTT. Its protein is CASSQGETLTGELFF.

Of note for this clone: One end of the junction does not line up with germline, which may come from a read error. In nucleotides, the CDR3 is TGTGCCAGCAGCTTAGTAAACCGAGGACCCTCCTTT. Residues: CASSLVNRGPSF. This rearrangement joins TRBV7-2 to TRBJ1-1; no reliable D call. The length of the CDR3 is 12 residues. CDR1 is SGHTA and CDR2 is FQGNSA in the germline V gene. The variable domain in full, completed from reference TRBV7-2 and TRBJ1-1, reads GAGVSQSPSNKVTEKGKDVELRCDPISGHTALYWYRQSLGQGLEFLIYFQGNSAPDKSGLPSDRFSAERTGGSVSTLTIQRTQQEDSAVYLCASSLVNRGPSFGQGTRLTVV.

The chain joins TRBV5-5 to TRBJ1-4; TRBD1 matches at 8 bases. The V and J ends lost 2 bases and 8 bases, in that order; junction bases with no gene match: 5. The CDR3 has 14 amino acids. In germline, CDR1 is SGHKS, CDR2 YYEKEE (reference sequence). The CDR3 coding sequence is TGTGCCAGCAGCTTACAGGGGGTACGAGAAAAACTGTTTTTT. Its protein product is CASSLQGVREKLFF.

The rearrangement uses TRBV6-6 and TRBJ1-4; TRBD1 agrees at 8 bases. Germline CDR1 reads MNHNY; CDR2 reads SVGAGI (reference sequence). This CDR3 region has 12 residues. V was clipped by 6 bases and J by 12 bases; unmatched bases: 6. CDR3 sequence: CASSPTGVQLFF. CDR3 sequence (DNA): TGTGCCAGCAGCCCGACAGGGGTTCAACTGTTTTTT.

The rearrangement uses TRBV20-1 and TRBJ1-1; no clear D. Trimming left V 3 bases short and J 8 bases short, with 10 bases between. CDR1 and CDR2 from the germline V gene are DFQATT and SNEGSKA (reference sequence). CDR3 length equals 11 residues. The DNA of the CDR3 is TGCAGTGCTAGCGCGCAGCTCGAAGCTTTCTTT. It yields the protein CSASAQLEAFF.

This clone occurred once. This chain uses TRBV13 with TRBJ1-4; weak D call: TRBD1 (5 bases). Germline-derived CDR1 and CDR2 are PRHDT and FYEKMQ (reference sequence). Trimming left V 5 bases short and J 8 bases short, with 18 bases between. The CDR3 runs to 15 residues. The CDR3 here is CASSRAGGGEEKLFF. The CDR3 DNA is TGTGCCAGCAGCCGCGCCGGCGGGGGTGAGGAAAAACTGTTTTTT.

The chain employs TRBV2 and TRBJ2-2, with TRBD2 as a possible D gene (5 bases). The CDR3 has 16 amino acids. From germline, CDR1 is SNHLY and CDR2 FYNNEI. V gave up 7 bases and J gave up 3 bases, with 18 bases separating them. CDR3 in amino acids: CASTPGGRGYTGELFF. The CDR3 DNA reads TGTGCCAGCACCCCCGGAGGTCGTGGGTACACCGGGGAGCTGTTTTTT.

The CDR3 DNA reads as TGTGCCAGCCGACTCCAGGGGAATTCACCCCTCCACTTT. Translation gives CASRLQGNSPLHF. The rearrangement uses TRBV6-5 and TRBJ1-6; weak D call: TRBD1 (6 bases). CDR1 is MNHEY and CDR2 is SVGAGI in the germline V gene. The CDR3 spans 13 residues. Trimming removed 8 bases at V and 7 bases at J, with 12 bases between.

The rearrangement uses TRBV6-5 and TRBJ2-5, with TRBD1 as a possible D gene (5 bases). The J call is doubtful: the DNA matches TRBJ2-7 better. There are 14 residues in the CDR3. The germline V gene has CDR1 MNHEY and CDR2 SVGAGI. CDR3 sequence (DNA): TGTGCCAGCAGTTACGGCAGGGCTAAATACGAGCAGTACTTC. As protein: CASSYGRAKYEQYF.

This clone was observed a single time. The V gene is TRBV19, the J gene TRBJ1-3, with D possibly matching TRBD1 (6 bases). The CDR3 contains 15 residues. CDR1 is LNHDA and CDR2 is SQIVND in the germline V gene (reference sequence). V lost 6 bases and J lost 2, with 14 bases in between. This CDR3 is CASRRQDTAGNTIYF. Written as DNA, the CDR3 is TGTGCCAGTAGGAGACAGGATACGGCTGGAAACACCATATATTTT.